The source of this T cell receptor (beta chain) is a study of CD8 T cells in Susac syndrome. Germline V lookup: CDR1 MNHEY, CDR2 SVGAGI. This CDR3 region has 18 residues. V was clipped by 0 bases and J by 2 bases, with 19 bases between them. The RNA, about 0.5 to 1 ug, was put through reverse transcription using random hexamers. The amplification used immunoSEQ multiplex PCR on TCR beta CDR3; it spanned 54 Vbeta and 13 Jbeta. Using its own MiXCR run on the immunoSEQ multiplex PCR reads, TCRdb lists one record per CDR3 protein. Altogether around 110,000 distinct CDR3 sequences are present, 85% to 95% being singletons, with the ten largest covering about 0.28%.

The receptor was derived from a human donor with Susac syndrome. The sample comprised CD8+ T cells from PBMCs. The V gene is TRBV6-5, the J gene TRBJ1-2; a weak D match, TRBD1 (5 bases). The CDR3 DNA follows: TGTGCCAGCAGTTACTCGGAAGGGGCAGGGCTCACAAACTATGGCTACACCTTC. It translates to CASSYSEGAGLTNYGYTF.